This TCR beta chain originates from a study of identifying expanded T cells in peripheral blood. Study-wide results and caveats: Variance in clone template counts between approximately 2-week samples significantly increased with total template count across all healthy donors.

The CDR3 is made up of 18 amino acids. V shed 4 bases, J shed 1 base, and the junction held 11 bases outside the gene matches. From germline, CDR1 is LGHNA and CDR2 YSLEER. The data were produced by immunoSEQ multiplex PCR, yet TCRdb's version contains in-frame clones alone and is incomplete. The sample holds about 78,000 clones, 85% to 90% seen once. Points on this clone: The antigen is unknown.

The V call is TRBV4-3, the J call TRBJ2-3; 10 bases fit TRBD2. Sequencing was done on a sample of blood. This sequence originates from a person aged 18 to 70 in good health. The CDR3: CASSPLAGGPRRTDTQYF. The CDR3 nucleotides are TGCGCCAGCAGCCCATTAGCGGGGGGCCCTCGCCGCACAGATACGCAGTATTTT.